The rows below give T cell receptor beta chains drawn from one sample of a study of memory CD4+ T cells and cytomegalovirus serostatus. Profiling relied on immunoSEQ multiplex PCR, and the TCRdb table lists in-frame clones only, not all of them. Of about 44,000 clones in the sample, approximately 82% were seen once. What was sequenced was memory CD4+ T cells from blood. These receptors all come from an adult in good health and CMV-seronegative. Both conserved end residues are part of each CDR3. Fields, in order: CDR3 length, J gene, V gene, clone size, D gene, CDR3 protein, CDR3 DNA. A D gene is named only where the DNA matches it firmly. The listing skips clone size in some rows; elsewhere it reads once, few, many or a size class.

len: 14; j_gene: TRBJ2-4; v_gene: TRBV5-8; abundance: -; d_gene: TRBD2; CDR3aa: CASSLGEGMDIQYF; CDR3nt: TGTGCCAGCAGCTTGGGGGAGGGGATGGACATTCAGTACTTC
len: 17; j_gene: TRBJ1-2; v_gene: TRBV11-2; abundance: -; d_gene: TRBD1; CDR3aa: CASSLDPLGTGNYGYTF; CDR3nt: TGTGCCAGCAGCTTAGACCCACTCGGGACAGGGAACTATGGCTACACCTTC
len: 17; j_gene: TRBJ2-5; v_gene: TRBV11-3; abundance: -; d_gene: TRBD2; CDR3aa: CASSSRFSGGAGETQYF; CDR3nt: TGTGCCAGCAGCTCCCGTTTCAGCGGGGGGGCGGGGGAGACCCAGTACTTC
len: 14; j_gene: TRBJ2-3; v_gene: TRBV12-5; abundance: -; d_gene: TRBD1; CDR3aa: CASGDNTGADTQYF; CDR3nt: TGTGCTAGTGGGGATAATACAGGGGCAGATACGCAGTATTTT
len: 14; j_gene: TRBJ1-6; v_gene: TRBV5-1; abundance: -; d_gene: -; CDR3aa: CASSYRENNSPLHF; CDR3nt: TGCGCCAGCAGCTACAGGGAGAATAATTCACCCCTCCACTTT
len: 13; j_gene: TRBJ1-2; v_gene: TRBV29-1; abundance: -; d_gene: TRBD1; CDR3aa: CSVEDHRGLGYTF; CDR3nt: TGCAGCGTTGAAGACCACAGGGGGCTCGGCTACACCTTC
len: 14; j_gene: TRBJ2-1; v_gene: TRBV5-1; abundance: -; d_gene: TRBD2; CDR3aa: CASGGGGLDNEQFF; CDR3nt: TGCGCAAGCGGGGGCGGGGGCCTCGACAATGAGCAGTTCTTC
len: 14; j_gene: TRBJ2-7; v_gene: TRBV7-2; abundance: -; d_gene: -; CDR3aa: CASSLNRVMYEQYF; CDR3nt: TGTGCCAGCAGCTTAAACAGGGTAATGTACGAGCAGTACTTC
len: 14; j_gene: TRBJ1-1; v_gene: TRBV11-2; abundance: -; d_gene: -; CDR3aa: CASSQNSGTTWAFF; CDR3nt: TGTGCCAGCAGCCAAAACTCAGGGACTACATGGGCTTTCTTT
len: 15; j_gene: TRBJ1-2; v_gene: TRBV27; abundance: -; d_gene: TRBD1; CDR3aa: CASSLYRGANYGYTF; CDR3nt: TGTGCCAGCAGTCTATACAGGGGAGCTAACTATGGCTACACCTTC
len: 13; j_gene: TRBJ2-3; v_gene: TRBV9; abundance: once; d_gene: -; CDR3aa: CASSVDLFDTQYF; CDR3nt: TGTGCCAGCAGCGTAGACTTGTTCGATACGCAGTATTTT
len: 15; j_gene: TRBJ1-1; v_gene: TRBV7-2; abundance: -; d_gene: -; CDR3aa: CASSLGAGLNTEAFF; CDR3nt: TGTGCCAGCAGCTTAGGGGCCGGGTTGAACACTGAAGCTTTCTTT
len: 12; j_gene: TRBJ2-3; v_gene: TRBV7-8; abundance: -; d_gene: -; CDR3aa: CASSFHTDTQYF; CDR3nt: TGTGCCAGCAGCTTCCACACAGATACGCAGTATTTT
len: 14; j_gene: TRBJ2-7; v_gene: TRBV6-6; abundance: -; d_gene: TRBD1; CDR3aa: CASTGDRGPGEQYF; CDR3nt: TGTGCCAGCACTGGGGACAGGGGGCCAGGGGAGCAGTACTTC
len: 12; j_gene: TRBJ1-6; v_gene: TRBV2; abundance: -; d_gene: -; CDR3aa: CASSDYGGSLHF; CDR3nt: TGTGCCAGCAGTGACTACGGGGGGAGCCTCCACTTT
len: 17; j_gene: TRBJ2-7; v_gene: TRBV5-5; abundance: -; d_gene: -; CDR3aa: CASSPLTAFLAYDEQYF; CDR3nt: TGTGCCAGCAGCCCTCTGACAGCCTTCTTGGCCTACGACGAGCAGTACTTC
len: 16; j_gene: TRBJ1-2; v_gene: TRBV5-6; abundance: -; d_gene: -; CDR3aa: CASSLIRQGEDYGYTF; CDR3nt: TGTGCCAGCAGCTTGATACGGCAGGGTGAAGACTATGGCTACACCTTC
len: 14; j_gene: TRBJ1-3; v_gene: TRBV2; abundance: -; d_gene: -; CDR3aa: CASSEEQSGNTIYF; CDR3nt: TGTGCCAGCAGTGAGGAACAGTCTGGAAACACCATATATTTT
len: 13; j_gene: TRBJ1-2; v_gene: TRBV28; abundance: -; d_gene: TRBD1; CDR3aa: CASSQGARYGYTF; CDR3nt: TGTGCCAGCAGCCAGGGGGCGCGATATGGCTACACCTTC
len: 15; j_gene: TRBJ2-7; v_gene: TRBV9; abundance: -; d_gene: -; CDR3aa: CASSVGGAAPYEQYF; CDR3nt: TGTGCCAGCAGCGTAGGGGGGGCGGCCCCCTACGAGCAGTACTTC
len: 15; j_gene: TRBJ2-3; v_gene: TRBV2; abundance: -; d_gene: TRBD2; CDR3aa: CASSERGGYTDTQYF; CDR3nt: TGTGCCAGCAGCGAGCGGGGGGGATACACAGATACGCAGTATTTT
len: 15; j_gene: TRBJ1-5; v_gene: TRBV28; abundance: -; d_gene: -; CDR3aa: CASSRSGRQAKPQHF; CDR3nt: TGTGCCAGCAGTCGTTCGGGAAGACAGGCAAAGCCCCAGCATTTT
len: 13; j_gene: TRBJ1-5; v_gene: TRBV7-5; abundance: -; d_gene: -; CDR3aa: CARSLGVGQPQHF; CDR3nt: TGTGCCAGAAGCTTAGGGGTTGGCCAGCCCCAGCATTTT
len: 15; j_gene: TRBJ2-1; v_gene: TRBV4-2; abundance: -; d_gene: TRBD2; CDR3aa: CATDLGLAGDNEQFF; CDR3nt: TGTGCCACGGATTTAGGGCTAGCGGGGGACAATGAGCAGTTCTTC
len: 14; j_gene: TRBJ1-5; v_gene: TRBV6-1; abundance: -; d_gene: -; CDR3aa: CASRRGDSNQPQHF; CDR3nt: TGTGCCAGCAGACGGGGGGATAGCAATCAGCCCCAGCATTTT
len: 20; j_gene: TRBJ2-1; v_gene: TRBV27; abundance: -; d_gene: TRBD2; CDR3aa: CASSRTGTSGGAKSYNEQFF; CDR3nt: TGTGCCAGCAGCCGGACCGGGACTAGCGGGGGGGCCAAATCCTACAATGAGCAGTTCTTC
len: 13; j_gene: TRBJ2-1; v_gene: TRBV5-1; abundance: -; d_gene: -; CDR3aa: CASSLVWGHEQFF; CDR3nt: TGCGCCAGCAGCTTGGTTTGGGGCCATGAGCAGTTCTTC
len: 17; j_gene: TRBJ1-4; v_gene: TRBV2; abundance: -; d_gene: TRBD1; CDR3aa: CASSDRTGLPDNEKLFF; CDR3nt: TGTGCCAGCAGTGACCGGACAGGGCTTCCTGATAATGAAAAACTGTTTTTT
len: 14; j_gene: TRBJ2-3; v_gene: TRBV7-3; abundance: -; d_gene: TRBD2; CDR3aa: CASSLGTSGDTQYF; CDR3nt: TGTGCCAGCAGCTTAGGGACTAGCGGCGATACGCAGTATTTT
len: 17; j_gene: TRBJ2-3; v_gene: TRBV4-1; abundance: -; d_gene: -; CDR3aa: CASTTSLYRESGDTQYF; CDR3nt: TGCGCCAGCACCACAAGTCTATATCGGGAATCCGGAGATACGCAGTATTTT
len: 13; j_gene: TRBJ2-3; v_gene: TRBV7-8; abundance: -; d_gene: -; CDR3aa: CASSSAGPDTQYF; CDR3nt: TGTGCCAGCAGCTCGGCGGGGCCAGATACGCAGTATTTT
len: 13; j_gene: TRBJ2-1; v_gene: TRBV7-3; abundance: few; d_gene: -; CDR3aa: CASSLGGAAEQFF; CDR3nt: TGTGCCAGCAGCTTAGGTGGGGCTGCTGAGCAGTTCTTC
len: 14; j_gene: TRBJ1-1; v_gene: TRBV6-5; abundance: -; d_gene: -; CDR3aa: CASSYAGDGTEAFF; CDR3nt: TGTGCCAGCAGTTACGCCGGGGATGGCACTGAAGCTTTCTTT
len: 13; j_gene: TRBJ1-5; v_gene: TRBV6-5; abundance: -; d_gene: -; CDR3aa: CASSYGGNQPQHF; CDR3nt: TGTGCCAGCAGTTACGGGGGAAATCAGCCCCAGCATTTT
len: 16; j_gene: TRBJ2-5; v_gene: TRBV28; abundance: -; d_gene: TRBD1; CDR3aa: CASSSGGGTGGKTQYF; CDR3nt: TGTGCCAGCAGTTCCGGTGGTGGTACAGGGGGGAAGACCCAGTACTTC
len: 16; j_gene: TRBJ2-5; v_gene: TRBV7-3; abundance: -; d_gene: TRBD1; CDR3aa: CASSLMSGQDGETQYF; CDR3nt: TGTGCCAGCAGCTTAATGTCGGGACAGGACGGGGAGACCCAGTACTTC
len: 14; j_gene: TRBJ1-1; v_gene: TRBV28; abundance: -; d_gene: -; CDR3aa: CASSFLRVNTEAFF; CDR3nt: TGTGCCAGCAGTTTCCTACGGGTGAACACTGAAGCTTTCTTT
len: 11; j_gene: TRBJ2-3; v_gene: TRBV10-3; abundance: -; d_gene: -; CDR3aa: CAISAQDTQYF; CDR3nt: TGTGCCATCAGTGCCCAGGATACGCAGTATTTT
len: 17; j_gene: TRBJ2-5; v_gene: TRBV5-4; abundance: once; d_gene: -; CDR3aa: CASSSSGQGVRAETQYF; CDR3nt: TGTGCCAGCAGCTCCTCAGGGCAGGGAGTTAGGGCGGAGACCCAGTACTTC
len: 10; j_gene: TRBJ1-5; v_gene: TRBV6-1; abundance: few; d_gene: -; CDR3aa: CASANQPQHF; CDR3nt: TGTGCCAGTGCGAATCAGCCCCAGCATTTT
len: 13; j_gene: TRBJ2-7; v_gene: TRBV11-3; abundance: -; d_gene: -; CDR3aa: CASSLYSNYEQYF; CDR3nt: TGTGCCAGCAGCTTATACAGTAACTACGAGCAGTACTTC
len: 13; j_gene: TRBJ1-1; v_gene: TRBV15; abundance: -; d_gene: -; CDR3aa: CATSIDLNTEAFF; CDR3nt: TGTGCCACCAGCATCGACCTGAACACTGAAGCTTTCTTT
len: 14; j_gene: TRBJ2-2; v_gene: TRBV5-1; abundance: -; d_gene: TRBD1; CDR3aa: CASRRSGGNGELFF; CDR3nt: TGCGCCAGCCGCAGATCAGGGGGCAACGGGGAGCTGTTTTTT